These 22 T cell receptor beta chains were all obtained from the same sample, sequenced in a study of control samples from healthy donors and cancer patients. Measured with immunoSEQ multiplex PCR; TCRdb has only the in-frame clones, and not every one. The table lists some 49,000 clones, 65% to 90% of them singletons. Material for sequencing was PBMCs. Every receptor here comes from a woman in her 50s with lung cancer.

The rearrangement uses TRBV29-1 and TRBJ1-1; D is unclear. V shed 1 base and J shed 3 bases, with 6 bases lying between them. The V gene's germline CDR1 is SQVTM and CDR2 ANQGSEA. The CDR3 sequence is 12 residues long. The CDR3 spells CSVEGADTEAFF. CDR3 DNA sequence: TGCAGCGTTGAAGGGGCGGACACTGAAGCTTTCTTT.

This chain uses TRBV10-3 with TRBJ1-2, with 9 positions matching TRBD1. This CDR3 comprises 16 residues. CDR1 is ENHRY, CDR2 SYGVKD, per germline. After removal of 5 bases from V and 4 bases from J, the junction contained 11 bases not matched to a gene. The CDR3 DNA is TGTGCCATCAGTTTTGCCGTGGGACAGGGATTCTATGGCTACACCTTC. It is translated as CAISFAVGQGFYGYTF.

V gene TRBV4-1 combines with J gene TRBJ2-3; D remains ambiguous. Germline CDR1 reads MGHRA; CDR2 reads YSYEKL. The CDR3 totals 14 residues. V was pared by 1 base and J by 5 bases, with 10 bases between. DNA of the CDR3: TGCGCCAGCAGCCAAGGTCCTTTAGGAGATACGCAGTATTTT. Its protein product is CASSQGPLGDTQYF.

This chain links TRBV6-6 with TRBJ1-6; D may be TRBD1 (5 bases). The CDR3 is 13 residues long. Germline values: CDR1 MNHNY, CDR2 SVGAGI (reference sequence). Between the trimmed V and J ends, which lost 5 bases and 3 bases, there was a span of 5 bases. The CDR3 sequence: CASSGGYNSPLHF. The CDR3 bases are TGTGCCAGCAGTGGGGGCTATAATTCACCCCTCCACTTT.

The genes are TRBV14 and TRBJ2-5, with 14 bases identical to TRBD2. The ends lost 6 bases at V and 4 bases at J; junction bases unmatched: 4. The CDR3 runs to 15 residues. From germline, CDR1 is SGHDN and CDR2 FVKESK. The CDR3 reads CASSPGLAGVETQYF. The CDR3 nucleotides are TGTGCCAGCAGTCCGGGACTAGCGGGGGTAGAGACCCAGTACTTC.

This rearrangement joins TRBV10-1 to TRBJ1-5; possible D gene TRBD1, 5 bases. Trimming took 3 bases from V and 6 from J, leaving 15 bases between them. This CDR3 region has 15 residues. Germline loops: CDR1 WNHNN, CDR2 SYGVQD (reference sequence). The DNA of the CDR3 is TGCGCCAGCAGTGACGGGCAGGGAGGCTCTCAGCCCCAGCATTTT. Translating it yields CASSDGQGGSQPQHF.

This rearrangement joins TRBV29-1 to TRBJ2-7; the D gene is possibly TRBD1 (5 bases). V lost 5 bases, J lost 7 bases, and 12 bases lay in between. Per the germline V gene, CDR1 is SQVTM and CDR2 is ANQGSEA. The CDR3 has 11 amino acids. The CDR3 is CSVTDPGEQYF. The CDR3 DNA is TGCAGCGTTACCGACCCAGGGGAGCAGTACTTC.

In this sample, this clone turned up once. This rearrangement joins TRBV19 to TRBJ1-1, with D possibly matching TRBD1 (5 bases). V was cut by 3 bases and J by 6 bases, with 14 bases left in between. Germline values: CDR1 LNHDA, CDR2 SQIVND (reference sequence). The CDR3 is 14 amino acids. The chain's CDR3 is CASSIGGLGSEAFF. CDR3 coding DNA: TGTGCCAGTAGTATTGGGGGATTAGGTTCTGAAGCTTTCTTT. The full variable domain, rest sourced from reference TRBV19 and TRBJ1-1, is DGGITQSPKYLFRKEGQNVTLSCEQNLNHDAMYWYRQDPGQGLRLIYYSQIVNDFQKGDIAEGYSVSREKKESFPLTVTSAQKNPTAFYLCASSIGGLGSEAFFGQGTRLTVV.

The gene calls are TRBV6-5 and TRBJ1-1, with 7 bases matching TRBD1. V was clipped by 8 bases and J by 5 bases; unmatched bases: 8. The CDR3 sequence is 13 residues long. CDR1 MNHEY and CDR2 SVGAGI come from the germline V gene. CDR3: CASYTTGVTEAFF. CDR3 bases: TGTGCCAGCTACACAACAGGGGTAACTGAAGCTTTCTTT.

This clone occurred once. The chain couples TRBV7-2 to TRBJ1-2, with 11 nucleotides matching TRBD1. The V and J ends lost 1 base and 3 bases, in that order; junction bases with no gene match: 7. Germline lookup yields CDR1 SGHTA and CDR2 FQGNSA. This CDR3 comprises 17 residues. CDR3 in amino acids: CASSLVGTGGLDYGYTF. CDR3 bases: TGTGCCAGCAGCTTAGTTGGGACAGGGGGGCTTGACTATGGCTACACCTTC. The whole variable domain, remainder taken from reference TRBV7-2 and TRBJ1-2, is GAGVSQSPSNKVTEKGKDVELRCDPISGHTALYWYRQSLGQGLEFLIYFQGNSAPDKSGLPSDRFSAERTGGSVSTLTIQRTQQEDSAVYLCASSLVGTGGLDYGYTFGSGTRLTVV.

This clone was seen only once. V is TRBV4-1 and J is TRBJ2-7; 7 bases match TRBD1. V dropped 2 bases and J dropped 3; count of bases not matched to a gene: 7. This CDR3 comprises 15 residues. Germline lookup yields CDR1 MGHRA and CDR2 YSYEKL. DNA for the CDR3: TGCGCCAGCAGCCAATTGGGACAGAAAAACTACGAGCAGTACTTC. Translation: CASSQLGQKNYEQYF.

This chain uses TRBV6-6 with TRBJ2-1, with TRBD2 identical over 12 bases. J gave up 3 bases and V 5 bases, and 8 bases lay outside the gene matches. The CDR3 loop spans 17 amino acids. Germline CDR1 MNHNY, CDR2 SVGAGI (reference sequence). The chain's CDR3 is CASSPRSSGGDYNEQFF. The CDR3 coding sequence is TGTGCCAGCAGTCCGCGGTCTAGCGGGGGGGACTACAATGAGCAGTTCTTC.

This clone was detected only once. The CDR3 bases are TGTGCCAGCAGCGTAGAGGTAGGACCCCAGGACGGCACTGAAGCTTTCTTT. Protein product: CASSVEVGPQDGTEAFF. The chain has TRBV9 and TRBJ1-1; no clear D gene. The germline CDR1 and CDR2 sequences are SGDLS and YYNGEE. V was trimmed by 0 bases and J by 4 bases, leaving 19 bases between them. CDR3 length: 17 residues.

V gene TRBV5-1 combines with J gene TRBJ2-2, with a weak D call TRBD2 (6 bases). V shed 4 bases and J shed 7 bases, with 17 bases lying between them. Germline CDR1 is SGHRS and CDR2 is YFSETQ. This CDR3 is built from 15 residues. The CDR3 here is CASSLPGVIGGELFF. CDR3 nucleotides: TGCGCCAGCAGCCTCCCGGGGGTTATCGGCGGGGAGCTGTTTTTT. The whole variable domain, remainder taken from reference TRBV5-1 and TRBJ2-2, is KAGVTQTPRYLIKTRGQQVTLSCSPISGHRSVSWYQQTPGQGLQFLFEYFSETQRNKGNFPGRFSGRQFSNSRSEMNVSTLELGDSALYLCASSLPGVIGGELFFGEGSRLTVL.

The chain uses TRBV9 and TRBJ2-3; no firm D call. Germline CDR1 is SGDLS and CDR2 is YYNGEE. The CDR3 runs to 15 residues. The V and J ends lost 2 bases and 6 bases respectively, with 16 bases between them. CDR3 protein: CASSVRASTADTQYF. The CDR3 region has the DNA TGTGCCAGCAGCGTGAGAGCCTCGACGGCGGATACGCAGTATTTT.

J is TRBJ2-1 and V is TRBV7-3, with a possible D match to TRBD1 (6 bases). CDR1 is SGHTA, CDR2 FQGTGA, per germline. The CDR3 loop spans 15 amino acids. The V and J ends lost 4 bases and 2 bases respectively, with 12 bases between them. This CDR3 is CASSWGPDAYNEQFF. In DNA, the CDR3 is TGTGCCAGCAGCTGGGGGCCAGATGCCTACAATGAGCAGTTCTTC.

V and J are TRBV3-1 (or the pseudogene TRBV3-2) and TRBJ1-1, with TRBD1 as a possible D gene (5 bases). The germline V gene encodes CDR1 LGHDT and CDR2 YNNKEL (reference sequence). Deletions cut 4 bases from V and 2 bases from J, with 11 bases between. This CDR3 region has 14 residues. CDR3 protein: CASSPWGRNTEAFF. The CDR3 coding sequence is TGTGCCAGCAGCCCCTGGGGCAGAAACACTGAAGCTTTCTTT.

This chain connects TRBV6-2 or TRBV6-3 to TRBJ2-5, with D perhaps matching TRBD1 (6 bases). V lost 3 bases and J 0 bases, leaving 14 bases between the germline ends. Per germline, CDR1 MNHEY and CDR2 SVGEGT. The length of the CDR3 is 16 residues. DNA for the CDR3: TGTGCCAGCAGTTATCGTAGGGGGTACGACCAAGAGACCCAGTACTTC. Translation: CASSYRRGYDQETQYF.

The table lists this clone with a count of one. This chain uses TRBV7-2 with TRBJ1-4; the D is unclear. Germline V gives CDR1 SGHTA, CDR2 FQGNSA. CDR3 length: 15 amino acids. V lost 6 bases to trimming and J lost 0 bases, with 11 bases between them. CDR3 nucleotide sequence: TGTGCCAGCAGATCCCAAGCTTCAACTAATGAAAAACTGTTTTTT. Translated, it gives CASRSQASTNEKLFF.

The CDR3 nucleotides read TGTGCCAGCTCACCACCCGCGGTGAAGGCAACTAACTATGGCTACACCTTC. It translates to CASSPPAVKATNYGYTF. This chain uses TRBV18 with TRBJ1-2, with no clear D. V was shortened by 0 bases and J by 0 bases, with 14 bases between the two germline ends. Per the germline V gene, CDR1 is KGHSH and CDR2 is LQKENI. The CDR3 has 17 residues.

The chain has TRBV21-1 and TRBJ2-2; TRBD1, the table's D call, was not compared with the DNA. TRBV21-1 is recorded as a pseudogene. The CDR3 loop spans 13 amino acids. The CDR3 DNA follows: TGTGCCAGCAGCACTAGGGGTCCCGGGGAGCTGTTTTTT. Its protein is CASSTRGPGELFF.

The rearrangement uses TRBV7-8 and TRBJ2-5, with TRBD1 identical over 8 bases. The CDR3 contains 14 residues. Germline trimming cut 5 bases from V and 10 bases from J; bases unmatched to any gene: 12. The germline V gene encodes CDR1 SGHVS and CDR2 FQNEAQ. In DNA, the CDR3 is TGTGCCAGCAGCAACGGGACAGGCGGCTGGGACCAGTACTTC. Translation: CASSNGTGGWDQYF.